This TCR beta chain was obtained from a study of shared clonotypes between healthy human individuals. The study's findings and limits: Roughly 5% of naive CD4 clonotypes were common to a few donors.

The donors were adults (healthy and HIV-negative) with no recent acute infections or vaccinations. Among the donors, all were Caucasian adults who lived in Nashville, Tennessee. As to this clone: Its antigen is currently unknown.

Each sorted subset replicate got 200 ng genomic DNA, about 33,000 genomes. The data were produced by immunoSEQ multiplex PCR, yet TCRdb's version contains in-frame clones alone and is incomplete. The data contain under 750,000 clones, around 70% of them singletons. The sequencing sample was made of memory CD4+ T cells sorted from blood. Subset of the sample: CD45RA-negative fraction. The sequence derives from a woman under 40 in good health.

The chain's CDR3 is CASSIRTGGLTDTQYF. The CDR3 DNA sequence: TGTGCCAGCAGCATCAGAACAGGGGGGCTCACAGATACGCAGTATTTT. The gene calls are TRBV7-8 and TRBJ2-3; 8 nucleotides match TRBD1. Trimming at V came to 5 bases and at J to 2 bases, leaving 9 bases not matched to a gene. Germline V gene sequence: CDR1 SGHVS, CDR2 FQNEAQ. This CDR3 has 16 residues. The full variable domain, with the rest looked up from reference TRBV7-8 and TRBJ2-3, is GAGVSQSPRYKVAKRGQDVALRCDPISGHVSLFWYQQALGQGPEFLTYFQNEAQLDKSGLPSDRFFAERPEGSVSTLKIQRTQQEDSAVYLCASSIRTGGLTDTQYFGPGTRLTVL.